The 3 T cell receptor beta chains presented below share a single source sample, sequenced in a study of cytomegalovirus exposure and HLA in healthy donors. The PCR used 60 Vbeta and 13 Jbeta primers. Sequenced by immunoSEQ multiplex PCR; TCRdb stores in-frame clones only, minus some. The data contain around 150,000 clones, approximately 85% of them singletons. Sequencing used PBMCs. These receptors were collected from a woman aged 40 to 49 in good health and CMV-seronegative.

The chain couples TRBV7-9 to TRBJ2-7; the D is unclear. The CDR3 contains 14 residues. Looked up from germline, CDR1 is SEHNR and CDR2 is FQNEAQ (reference sequence). Trimming pared 3 bases from V and 5 bases from J, leaving 14 bases between. The CDR3 DNA reads as TGTGCCAGCAGCTTCACCAAGCCCCACCACGAGCAGTACTTC. Its translation is CASSFTKPHHEQYF.

The chain recombines TRBV19 with TRBJ1-5, with a tentative D call TRBD1 (6 bases). Per germline, CDR1 LNHDA and CDR2 SQIVND (reference sequence). Trimming removed 5 bases at V and 3 bases at J, with 11 bases between. This CDR3 contains 14 residues. In DNA, the CDR3 is TGTGCCAGTAGTGTCCGGGACACCAATCAGCCCCAGCATTTT. It codes for CASSVRDTNQPQHF.

The gene calls are TRBV19 and TRBJ2-7; 12 nucleotides agree with TRBD2. Per germline, CDR1 LNHDA and CDR2 SQIVND (reference sequence). Trimming at V came to 3 bases and at J to 3 bases, leaving 9 bases not matched to a gene. The CDR3 contains 17 residues. This CDR3 reads CASSIGRGLAGHYEQYF. DNA of the CDR3: TGTGCCAGTAGTATCGGGCGGGGACTAGCGGGCCACTACGAGCAGTACTTC.